This TCR beta chain was found in a study of metastatic and nonmetastatic thyroid tumors. Study-level information: A comparison of repertoires was made across blood and tumor or nodule tissue from malignant and benign thyroid patients.

Study results and limitations: For both blood and tumor, malignant thyroid tumors reportedly showed significantly higher TCR beta diversity than benign nodules did.

This clone was counted only a few times. Its antigen is unknown. This CDR3 is 11 amino acids long. V was clipped by 8 bases and J by 5 bases; unmatched bases: 5. Germline V gene sequence: CDR1 GTSNPN, CDR2 SVGIG (reference sequence). Methods used by the authors: The study's classifier, a distant-metastasis tool for papillary thyroid cancer, was built using CDR3 differences across clinicopathological groups. TCRdb recomputed clones from the PCR reads via MiXCR. TCRdb, rather than the study authors, made the V and J calls. The data hold about 16,000 clones, with roughly a quarter observed a single time. Thyroid surgery took place with no prior treatment in any patient.

Sequenced: adjacent normal tissue. This chain connects TRBV30 to TRBJ2-5; 7 bases fit TRBD1. The receptor was isolated from a female donor with papillary thyroid cancer or a benign thyroid nodule (not recorded which). Some clones in this sample may be carry-over from other donors' samples. CDR3 coding DNA: TGTGCCGGGGACAGCGGCGAGACCCAGTACTTC. Amino acid sequence: CAGDSGETQYF.